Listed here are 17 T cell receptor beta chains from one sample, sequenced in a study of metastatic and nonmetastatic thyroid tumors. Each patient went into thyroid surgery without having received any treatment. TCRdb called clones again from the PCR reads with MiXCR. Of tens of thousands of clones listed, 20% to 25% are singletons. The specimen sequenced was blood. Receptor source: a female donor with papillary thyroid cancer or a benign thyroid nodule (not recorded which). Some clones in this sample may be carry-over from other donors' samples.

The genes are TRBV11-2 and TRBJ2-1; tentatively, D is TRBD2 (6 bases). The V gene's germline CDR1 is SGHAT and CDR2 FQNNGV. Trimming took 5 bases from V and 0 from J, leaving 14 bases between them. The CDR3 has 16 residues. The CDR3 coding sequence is TGTGCCAGCAGCCTTCGTGGTAGCGGCTCCTACAATGAGCAGTTCTTC. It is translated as CASSLRGSGSYNEQFF.

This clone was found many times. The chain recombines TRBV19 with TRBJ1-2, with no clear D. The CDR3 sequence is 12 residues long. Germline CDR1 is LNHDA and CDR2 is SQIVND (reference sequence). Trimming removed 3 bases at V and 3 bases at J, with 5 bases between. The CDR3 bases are TGTGCCAGTAGTATCGGAGACTATGGCTACACCTTC. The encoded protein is CASSIGDYGYTF.

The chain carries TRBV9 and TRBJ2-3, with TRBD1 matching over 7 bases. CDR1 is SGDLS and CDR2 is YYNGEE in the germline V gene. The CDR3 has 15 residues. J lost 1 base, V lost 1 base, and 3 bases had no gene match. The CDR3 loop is CASSVRQGGTDTQYF. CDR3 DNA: TGTGCCAGCAGCGTACGACAGGGAGGCACAGATACGCAGTATTTT.

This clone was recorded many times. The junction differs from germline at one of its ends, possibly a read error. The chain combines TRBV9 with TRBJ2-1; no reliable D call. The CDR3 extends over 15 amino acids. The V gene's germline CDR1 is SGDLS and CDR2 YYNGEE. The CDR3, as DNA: TGTGTCAGCAGCGTATACCAGAACAAAAACAATGAGCAGTTCTTC. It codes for CVSSVYQNKNNEQFF.

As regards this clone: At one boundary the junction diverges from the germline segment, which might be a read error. The CDR3 DNA reads TGTGCCAGCAGCTGGGACAGGATCACATATACGCAGTATTTT. Protein: CASSWDRITYTQYF. This chain connects TRBV2 to TRBJ2-3; 8 bases align to TRBD1. This CDR3 contains 14 residues. Germline V gene data show CDR1 as SNHLY and CDR2 as FYNNEI.

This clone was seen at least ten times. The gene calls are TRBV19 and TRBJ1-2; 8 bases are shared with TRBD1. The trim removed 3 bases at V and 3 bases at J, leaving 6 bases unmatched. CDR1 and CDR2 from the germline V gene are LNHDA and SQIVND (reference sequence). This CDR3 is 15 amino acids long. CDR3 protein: CASSMRTGFDYGYTF. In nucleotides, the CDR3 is TGTGCCAGTAGTATGAGGACAGGGTTCGACTATGGCTACACCTTC.

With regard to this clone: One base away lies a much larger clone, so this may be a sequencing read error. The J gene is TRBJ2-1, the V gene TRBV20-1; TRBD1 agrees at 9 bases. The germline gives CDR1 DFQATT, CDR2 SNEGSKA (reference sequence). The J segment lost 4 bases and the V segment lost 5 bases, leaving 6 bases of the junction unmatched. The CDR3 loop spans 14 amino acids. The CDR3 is CSAYRDRAYNEQFF. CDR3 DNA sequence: TGCAGTGCTTACCGGGACAGGGCATACAATGAGCAGTTCTTC.

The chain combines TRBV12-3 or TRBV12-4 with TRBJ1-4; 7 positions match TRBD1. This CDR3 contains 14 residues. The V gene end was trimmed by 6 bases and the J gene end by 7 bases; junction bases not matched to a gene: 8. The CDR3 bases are TGTGCCAGCAGAAATCAGGGGGGGAGTGAAAAACTGTTTTTT. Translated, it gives CASRNQGGSEKLFF.

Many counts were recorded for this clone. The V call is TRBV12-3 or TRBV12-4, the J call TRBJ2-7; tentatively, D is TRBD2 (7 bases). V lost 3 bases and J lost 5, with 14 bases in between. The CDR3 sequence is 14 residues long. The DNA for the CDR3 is TGTGCCAGCAGTTTTGCGGGGGCGTTACACGAGCAGTACTTC. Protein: CASSFAGALHEQYF.

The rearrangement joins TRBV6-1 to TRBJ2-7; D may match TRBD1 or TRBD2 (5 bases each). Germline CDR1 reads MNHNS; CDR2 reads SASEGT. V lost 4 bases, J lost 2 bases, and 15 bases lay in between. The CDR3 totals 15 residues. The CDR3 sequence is CASSVGPRVPYEQYF. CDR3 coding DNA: TGTGCCAGCAGTGTGGGACCTAGAGTTCCCTACGAGCAGTACTTC.

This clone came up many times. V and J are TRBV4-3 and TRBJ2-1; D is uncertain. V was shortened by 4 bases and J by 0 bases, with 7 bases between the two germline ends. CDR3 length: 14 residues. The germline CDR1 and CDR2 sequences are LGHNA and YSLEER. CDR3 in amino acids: CASSPVSSYNEQFF. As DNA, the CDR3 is TGCGCCAGCAGCCCTGTAAGCTCCTACAATGAGCAGTTCTTC.

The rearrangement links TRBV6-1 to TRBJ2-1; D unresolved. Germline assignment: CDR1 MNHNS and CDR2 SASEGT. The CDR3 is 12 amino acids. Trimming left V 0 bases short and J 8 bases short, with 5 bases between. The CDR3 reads CASSEAIYEQFF. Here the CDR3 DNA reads TGTGCCAGCAGTGAAGCTATTTATGAGCAGTTCTTC.

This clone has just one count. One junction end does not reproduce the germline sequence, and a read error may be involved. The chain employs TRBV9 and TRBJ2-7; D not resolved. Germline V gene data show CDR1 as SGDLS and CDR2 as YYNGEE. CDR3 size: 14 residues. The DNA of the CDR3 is TGTGCCATCAGCGTATATGGCACCAAATACGAGCAGTACTTC. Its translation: CAISVYGTKYEQYF.

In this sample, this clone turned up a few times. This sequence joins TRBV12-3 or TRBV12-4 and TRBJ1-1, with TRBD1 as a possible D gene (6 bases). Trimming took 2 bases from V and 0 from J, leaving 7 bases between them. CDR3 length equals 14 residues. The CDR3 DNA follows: TGTGCCAGCAGTTTATCAGGGGTGAACACTGAAGCTTTCTTT. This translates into CASSLSGVNTEAFF.

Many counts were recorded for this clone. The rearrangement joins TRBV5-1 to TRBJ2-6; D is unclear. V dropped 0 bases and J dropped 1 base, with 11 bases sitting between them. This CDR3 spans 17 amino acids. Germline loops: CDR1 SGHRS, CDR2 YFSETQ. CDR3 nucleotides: TGCGCCAGCAGCTTGGATTTGCTACAATCTGGGGCCAACGTCCTGACTTTC. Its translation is CASSLDLLQSGANVLTF.

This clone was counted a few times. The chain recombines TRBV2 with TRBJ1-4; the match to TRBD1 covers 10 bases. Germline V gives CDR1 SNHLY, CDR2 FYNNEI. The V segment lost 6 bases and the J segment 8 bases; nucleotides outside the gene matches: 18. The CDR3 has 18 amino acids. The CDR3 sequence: CASSDSGTGVPFDEKLFF. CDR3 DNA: TGTGCCAGCAGCGATTCCGGGACAGGGGTTCCTTTTGACGAAAAACTGTTTTTT.

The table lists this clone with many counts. The CDR3 protein is CSARIPGGVSDEAFF. CDR3 DNA sequence: TGCAGTGCTCGTATTCCAGGGGGTGTTTCGGATGAAGCTTTCTTT. The rearrangement links TRBV20-1 to TRBJ1-1, with TRBD1 matching over 7 bases. From germline, CDR1 is DFQATT and CDR2 SNEGSKA (reference sequence). The CDR3 runs to 15 residues. J was trimmed by 7 bases and V by 5 bases; bases with no gene match: 16.